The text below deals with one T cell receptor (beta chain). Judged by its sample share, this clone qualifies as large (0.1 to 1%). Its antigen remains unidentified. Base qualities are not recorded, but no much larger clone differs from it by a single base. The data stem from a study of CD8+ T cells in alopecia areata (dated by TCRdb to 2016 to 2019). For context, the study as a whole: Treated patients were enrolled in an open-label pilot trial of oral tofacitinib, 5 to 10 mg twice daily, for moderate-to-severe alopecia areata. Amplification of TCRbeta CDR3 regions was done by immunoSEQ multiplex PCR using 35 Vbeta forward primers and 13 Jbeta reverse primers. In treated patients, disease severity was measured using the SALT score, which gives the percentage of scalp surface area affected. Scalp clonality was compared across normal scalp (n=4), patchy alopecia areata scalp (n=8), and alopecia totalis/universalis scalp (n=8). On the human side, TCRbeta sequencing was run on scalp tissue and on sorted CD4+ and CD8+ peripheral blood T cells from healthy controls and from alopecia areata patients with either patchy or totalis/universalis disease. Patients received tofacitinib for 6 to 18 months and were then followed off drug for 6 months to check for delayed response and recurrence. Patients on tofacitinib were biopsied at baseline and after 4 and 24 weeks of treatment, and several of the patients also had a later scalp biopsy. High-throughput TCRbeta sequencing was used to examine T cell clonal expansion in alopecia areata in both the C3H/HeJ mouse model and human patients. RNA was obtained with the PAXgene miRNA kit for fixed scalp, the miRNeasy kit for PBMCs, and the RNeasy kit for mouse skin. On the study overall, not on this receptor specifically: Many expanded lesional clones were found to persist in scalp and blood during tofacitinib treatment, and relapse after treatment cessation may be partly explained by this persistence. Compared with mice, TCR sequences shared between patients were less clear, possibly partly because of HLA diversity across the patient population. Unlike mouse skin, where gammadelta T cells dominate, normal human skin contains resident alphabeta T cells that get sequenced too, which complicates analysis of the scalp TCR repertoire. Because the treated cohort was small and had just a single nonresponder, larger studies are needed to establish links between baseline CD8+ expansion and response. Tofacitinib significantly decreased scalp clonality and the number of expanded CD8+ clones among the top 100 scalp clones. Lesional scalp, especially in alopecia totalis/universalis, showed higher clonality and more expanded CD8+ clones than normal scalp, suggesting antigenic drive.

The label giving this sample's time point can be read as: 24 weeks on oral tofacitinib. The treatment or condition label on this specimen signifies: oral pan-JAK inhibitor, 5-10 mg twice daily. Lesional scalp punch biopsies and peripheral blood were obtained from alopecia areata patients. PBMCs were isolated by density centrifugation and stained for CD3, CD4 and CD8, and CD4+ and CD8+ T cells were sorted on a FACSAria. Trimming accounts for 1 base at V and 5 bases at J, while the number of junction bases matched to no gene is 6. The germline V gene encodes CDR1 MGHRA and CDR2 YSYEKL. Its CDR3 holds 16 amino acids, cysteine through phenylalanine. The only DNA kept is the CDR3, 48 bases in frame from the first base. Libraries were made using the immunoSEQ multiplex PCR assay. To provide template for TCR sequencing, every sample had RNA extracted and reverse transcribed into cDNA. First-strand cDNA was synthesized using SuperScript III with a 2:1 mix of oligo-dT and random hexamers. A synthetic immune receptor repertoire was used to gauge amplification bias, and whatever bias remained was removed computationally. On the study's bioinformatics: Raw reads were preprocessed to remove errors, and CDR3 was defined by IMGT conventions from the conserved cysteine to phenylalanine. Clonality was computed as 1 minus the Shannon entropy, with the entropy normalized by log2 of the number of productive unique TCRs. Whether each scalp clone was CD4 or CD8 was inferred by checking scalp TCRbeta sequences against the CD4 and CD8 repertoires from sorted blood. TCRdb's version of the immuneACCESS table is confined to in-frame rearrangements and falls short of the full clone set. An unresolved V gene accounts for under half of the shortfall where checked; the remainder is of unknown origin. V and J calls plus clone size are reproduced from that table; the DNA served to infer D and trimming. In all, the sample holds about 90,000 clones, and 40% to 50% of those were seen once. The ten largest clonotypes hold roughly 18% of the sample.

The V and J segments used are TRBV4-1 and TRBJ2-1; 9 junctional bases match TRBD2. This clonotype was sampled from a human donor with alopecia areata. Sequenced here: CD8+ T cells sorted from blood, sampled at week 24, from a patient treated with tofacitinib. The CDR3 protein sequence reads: CASSQGASGTDNEQFF. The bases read TGCGCCAGCAGCCAAGGGGCTAGCGGGACAGACAATGAGCAGTTCTTC.